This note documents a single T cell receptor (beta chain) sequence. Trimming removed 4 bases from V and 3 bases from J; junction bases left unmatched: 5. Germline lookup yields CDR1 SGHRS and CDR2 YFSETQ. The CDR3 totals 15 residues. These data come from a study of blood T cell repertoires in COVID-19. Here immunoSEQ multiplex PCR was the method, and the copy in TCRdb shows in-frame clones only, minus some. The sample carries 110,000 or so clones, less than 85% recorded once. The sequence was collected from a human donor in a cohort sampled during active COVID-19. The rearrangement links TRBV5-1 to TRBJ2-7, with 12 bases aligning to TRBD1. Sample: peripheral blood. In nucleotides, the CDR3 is TGCGCCAGCAGCGTCGGGACAGGGGGCAACTACGAGCAGTACTTC. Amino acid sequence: CASSVGTGGNYEQYF.